The clone carrying this TCR beta chain was detected many times. Its matching antigen is unknown. The CDR3 length is 15 residues. J gave up 5 bases and V 6 bases, and 13 bases lay outside the gene matches. The entry originates in a study of T cells in Graves' hyperthyroidism and ophthalmopathy. General observations from the study: The model forecast ophthalmopathy, anticipating it by a median around 6.5 months before onset.

Amplified TCR beta CDR3 regions derived from RNA transcripts. The study used the HTBI primer set for a first-round RT-PCR of the TCR CDR3. TCRdb redid the calling of the multiplex PCR reads with MiXCR, one entry per CDR3 protein. The sample shows a few hundred thousand distinct CDR3 sequences, 12% to 15% of them seen only once. The receptor was derived from a woman aged 60-75 years with Graves' ophthalmopathy. This sequence joins TRBV12-3 or TRBV12-4 and TRBJ2-7; 7 nucleotides line up with TRBD2. Sequencing was done on a sample of blood. CDR3 loop: CASSTGGREGDEQYF. Written as DNA, the CDR3 is TGTGCCAGCAGCACCGGGGGGAGGGAGGGAGACGAGCAGTACTTC.